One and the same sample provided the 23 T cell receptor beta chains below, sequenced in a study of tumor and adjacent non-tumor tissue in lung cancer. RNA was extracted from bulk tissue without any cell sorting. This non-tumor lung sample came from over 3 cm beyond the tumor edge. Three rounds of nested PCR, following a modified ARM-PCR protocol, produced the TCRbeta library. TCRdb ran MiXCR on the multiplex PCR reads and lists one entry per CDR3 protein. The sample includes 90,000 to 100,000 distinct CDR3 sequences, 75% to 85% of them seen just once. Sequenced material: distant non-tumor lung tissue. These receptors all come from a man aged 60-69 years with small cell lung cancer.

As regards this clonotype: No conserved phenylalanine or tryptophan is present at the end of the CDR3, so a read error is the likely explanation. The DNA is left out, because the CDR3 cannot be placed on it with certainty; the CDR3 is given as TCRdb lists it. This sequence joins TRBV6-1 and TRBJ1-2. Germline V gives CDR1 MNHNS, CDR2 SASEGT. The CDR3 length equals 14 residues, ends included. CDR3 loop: CASSEERLAYGYIL.

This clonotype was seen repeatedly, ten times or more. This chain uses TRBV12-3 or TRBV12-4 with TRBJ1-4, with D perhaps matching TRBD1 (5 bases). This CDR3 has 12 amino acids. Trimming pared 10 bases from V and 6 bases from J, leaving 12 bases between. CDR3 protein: CATRAGYEKLFF. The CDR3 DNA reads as TGTGCCACCAGGGCGGGGTATGAAAAACTGTTTTTT.

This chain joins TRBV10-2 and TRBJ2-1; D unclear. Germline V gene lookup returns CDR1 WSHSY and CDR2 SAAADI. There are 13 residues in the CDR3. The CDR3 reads CSGSSLSYNEQFF. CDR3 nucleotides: TGCTCCGGCAGTTCCCTCTCCTACAATGAGCAGTTCTTC.

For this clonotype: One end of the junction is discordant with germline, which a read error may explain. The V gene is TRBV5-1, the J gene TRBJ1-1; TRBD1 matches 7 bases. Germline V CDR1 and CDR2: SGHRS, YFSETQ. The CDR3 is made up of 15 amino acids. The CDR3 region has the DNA TGTGCAAGCAGCTTGGTACAGGGGATGAACTCTGAAGCTTTCTTT. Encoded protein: CASSLVQGMNSEAFF.

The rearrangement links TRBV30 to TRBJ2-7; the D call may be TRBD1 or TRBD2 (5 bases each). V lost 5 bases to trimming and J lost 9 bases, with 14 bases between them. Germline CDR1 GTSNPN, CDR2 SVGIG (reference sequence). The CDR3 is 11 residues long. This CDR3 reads CAWCIGDGQYV. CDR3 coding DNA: TGTGCCTGGTGTATAGGGGACGGGCAGTACGTC.

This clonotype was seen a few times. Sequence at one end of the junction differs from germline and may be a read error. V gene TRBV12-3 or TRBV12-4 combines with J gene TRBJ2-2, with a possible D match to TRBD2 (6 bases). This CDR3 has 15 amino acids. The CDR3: CTSTLGVAVSGELFF. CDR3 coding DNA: TGTACCAGCACCTTGGGGGTAGCGGTTTCCGGGGAGTTGTTTTTT.

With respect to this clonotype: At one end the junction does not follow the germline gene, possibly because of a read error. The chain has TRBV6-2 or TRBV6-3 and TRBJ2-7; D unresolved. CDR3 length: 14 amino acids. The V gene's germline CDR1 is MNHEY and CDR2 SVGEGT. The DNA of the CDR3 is TGTGCCAGCAGTTACGCCCCCGAGTCCAACGACCAGAACTTC. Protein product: CASSYAPESNDQNF.

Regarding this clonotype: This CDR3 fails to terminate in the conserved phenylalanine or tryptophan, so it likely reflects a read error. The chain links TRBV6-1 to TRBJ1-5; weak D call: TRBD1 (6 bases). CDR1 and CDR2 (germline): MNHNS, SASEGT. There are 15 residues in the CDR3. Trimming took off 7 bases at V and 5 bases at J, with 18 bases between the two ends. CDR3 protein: CASIQIGGRYQPQHS. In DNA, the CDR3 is TGTGCCAGCATTCAGATAGGGGGAAGGTATCAGCCCCAGCATTCT.

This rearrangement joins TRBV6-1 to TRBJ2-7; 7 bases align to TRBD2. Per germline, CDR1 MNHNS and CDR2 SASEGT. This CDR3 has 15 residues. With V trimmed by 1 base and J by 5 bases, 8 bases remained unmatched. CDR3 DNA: TGTGCCAGCAGTGAAGGGAGACTAGCTGGCGACGAGCAGTACTTC. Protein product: CASSEGRLAGDEQYF.

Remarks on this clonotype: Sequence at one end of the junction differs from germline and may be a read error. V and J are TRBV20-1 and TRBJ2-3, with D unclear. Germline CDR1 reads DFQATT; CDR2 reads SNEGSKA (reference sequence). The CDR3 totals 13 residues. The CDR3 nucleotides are TGCAGTGCTCACCCCGACGGCACAGTTACGCAATATTTT. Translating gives CSAHPDGTVTQYF.

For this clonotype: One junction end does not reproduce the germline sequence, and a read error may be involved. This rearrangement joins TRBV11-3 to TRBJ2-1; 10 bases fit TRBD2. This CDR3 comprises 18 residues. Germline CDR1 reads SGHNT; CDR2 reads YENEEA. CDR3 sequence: CASSLDGVGLAGGGEQLF. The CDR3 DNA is TGTGCCAGCAGCTTAGATGGGGTGGGATTAGCGGGAGGAGGTGAGCAGCTCTTC.

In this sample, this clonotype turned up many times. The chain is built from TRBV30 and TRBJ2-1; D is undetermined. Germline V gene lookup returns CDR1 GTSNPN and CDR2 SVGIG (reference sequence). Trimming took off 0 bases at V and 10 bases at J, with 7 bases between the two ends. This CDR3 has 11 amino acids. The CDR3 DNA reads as TGTGCCTGGAGTGTACAAGAAGAGCAGTTCTTC. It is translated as CAWSVQEEQFF. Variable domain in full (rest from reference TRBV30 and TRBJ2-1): SQTIHQWPATLVQPVGSPLSLECTVEGTSNPNLYWYRQAAGRGLQLLFYSVGIGQISSEVPQNLSASRPQDRQFILSSKKLLLSDSGFYLCAWSVQEEQFFGPGTRLTVL.

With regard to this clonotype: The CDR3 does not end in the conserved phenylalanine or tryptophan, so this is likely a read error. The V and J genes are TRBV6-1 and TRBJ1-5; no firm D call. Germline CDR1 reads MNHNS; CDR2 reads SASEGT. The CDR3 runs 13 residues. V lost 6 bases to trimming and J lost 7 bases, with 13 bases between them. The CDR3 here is CASRGGPGQPQHL. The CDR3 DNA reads TGTGCCAGCAGGGGCGGACCGGGACAGCCCCAGCATCTT.

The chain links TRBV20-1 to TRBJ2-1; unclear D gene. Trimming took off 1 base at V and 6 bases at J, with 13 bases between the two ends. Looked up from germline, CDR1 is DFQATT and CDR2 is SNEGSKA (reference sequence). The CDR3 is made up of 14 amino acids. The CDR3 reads CSARGIDGCNEQFF. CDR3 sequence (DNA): TGCAGTGCTAGAGGGATCGACGGTTGCAATGAGCAGTTCTTC.

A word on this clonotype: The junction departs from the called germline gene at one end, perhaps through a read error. For the CDR3, the DNA is TGTGCCACCAGTGCACGGGACAGTAATCAGCCCCAGCAATTT. Amino acid sequence: CATSARDSNQPQQF. This sequence joins TRBV24-1 and TRBJ1-5; 7 bases are shared with TRBD1. The CDR3 runs 14 residues. Germline-derived CDR1 and CDR2 are KGHDR and SFDVKD.

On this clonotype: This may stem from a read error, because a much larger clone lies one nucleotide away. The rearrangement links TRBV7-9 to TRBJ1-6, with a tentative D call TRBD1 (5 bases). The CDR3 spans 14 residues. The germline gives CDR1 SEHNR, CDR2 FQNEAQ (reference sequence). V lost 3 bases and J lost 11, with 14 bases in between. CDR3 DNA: TGTGCCAGCAGCTTTGGCGCAGGGTACCCACCCCTCCACTTT. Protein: CASSFGAGYPPLHF.

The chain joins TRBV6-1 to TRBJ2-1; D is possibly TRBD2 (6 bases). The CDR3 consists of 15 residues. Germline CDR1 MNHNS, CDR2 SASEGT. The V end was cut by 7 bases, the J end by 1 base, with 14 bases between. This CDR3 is CASILRLVSYNEQFF. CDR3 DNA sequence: TGTGCCAGCATATTACGACTAGTATCCTACAATGAGCAGTTCTTC.

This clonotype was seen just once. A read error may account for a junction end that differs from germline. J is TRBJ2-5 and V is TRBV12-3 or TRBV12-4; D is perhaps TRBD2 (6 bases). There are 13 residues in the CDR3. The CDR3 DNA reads TGTGCCGGCAGTTTGCGGGAACGAGAGACCCAGTACTTC. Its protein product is CAGSLRERETQYF.

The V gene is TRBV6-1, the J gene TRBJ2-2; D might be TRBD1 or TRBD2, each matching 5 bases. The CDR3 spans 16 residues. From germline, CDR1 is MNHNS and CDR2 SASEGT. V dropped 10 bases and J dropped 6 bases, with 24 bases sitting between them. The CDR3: CAITIPGPAVPGELFF. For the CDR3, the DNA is TGTGCCATCACGATCCCGGGACCAGCGGTCCCCGGGGAGCTGTTTTTT.

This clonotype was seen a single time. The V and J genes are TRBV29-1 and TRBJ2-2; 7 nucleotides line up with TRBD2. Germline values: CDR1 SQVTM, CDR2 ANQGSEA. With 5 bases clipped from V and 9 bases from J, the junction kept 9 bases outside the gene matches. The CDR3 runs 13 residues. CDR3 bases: TGCAGCGTTTGGGACTATCAGACTTGGGAGCTGTTTTTT. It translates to CSVWDYQTWELFF.

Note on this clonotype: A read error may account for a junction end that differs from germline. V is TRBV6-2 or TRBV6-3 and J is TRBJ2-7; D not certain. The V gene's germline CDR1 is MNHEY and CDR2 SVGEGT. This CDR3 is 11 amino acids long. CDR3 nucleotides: TGTGTCAGCATTCAACCTGGAGAACAGTACTTC. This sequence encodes CVSIQPGEQYF.

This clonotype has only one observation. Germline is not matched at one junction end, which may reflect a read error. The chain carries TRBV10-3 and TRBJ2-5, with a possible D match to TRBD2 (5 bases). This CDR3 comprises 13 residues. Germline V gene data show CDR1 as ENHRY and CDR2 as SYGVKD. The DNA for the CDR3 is TGTGTCATCAGTGAGGGTGGAGCGGAGACCCAGTACTTC. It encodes CVISEGGAETQYF.

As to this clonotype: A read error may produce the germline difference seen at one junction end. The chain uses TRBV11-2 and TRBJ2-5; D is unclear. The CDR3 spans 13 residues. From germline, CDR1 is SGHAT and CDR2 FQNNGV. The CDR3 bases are TGTGCCAACAGCTTAGTGACCAAAGAGACCCATTACTTC. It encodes CANSLVTKETHYF. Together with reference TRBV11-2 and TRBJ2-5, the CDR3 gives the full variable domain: EAGVAQSPRYKIIEKRQSVAFWCNPISGHATLYWYQQILGQGPKLLIQFQNNGVVDDSQLPKDRFSAERLKGVDSTLKIQPAKLEDSAVYLCANSLVTKETHYFGPGTRLLVL.